This T cell receptor beta chain appears in the sequencing data of a study of blood T cell repertoires in COVID-19. As for the study in general: The study drew acute and convalescent COVID-19 samples from the United States, Italy and Spain. Sources were T cells, B-cell-depleted T cells, or PBMCs; the material itself was cDNA or gDNA.

J gave up 5 bases and V 3 bases, and 5 bases lay outside the gene matches. CDR1 and CDR2 (germline): SEHNR, FQNEAQ (reference sequence). The CDR3 length is 14 residues. In the authors' workflow: Reference gene primer amplification in the assay estimated nucleated cell counts. The protocol was immunoSEQ multiplex PCR, while the TCRdb copy is restricted to in-frame clones and leaves out a portion. Clone size and the V and J calls come from that table; the DNA yielded D and trimming. Of 35,000 to 40,000 clones in the sample, roughly 85% were seen once. Seattle participants joined during active infection and were tracked over time.

The receptor was derived from a man aged 55-75 years with COVID-19, enrolled during active disease. Sequencing was done on a sample of peripheral blood. The V call is TRBV7-9, the J call TRBJ2-5, with TRBD1 matching over 8 bases. This chain's CDR3 is CASSFQGARETQYF. In DNA, the CDR3 is TGTGCCAGCAGCTTTCAGGGGGCGCGGGAGACCCAGTACTTC. The full variable domain, its missing parts supplied by reference TRBV7-9 and TRBJ2-5, is DTGVSQNPRHKITKRGQNVTFRCDPISEHNRLYWYRQTLGQGPEFLTYFQNEAQLEKSRLLSDRFSAERPKGSFSTLEIQRTEQGDSAMYLCASSFQGARETQYFGPGTRLLVL.